This T cell receptor beta chain comes out of a study of T cell responses to AZD1222 COVID-19 vaccine (TCRdb year 2021). At the level of the whole study: AZD1222 recipients with second doses at about 4 weeks or about 12 weeks were pooled, because spike-specific TCR depth and breadth did not differ between schedules. TCR sequencing was performed for roughly 240 trial participants, of whom about 200 were given two doses of AZD1222 and around 25 were given two doses of MenACWY control vaccine. Trial participants were enrolled by age into 18-55, 56-69 and 70-plus year subgroups, with about 150, 28 and 57 TCR-sequenced participants respectively.

The CDR3 has 14 amino acids, counting the end cysteine and phenylalanine. CDR3 DNA is the only sequence kept; it has 42 bases, read in frame from the first base. V is cut back by 2 bases and J by 4 bases, with 2 bases in the junction unmatched. Via the germline V gene, CDR1 is MNHNS and CDR2 SASEGT. Note on this clone: Its antigen is not yet known. No much larger clonotype is one base removed from it; base qualities were not supplied.

The CDR3 regions of human TCRbeta chains were analyzed by immunosequencing. For the original study's pipeline: Repertoire TCRs were matched against a reference library of SARS-CoV-2-specific TCRs generated with the MIRA antigen-specificity platform. Breadth was defined as the fraction of unique TCRs that were SARS-CoV-2-associated, and depth was defined as the fraction of total T cells that were SARS-CoV-2-associated. Using the MIRA data, every spike-specific TCR was mapped to the spike region that the TCR reacted to and assigned to either a CD4 or a CD8 class. Log10-transformed breadth and depth values were compared by one-way ANOVA with Sidak's multiple comparisons tests. The table comes from immuneACCESS by way of TCRdb, which keeps in-frame sequences with V and J called. Part of the clones is missing from these tables; in studies checked, under half for an unresolved V gene and the rest for unknown reasons. V and J calls and clone size are copied from that table; D and trimming were computed from the DNA. The sample profile shows 90,000 to 150,000 clones; 85% to 90% of them were found once. The ten biggest clones cover roughly 8.9% of the sample.

The paper's findings and limits, for the study overall: CD4 TCRs associated with the vaccine covered the entire spike protein, and the dominant responses were in regions 160-218 and 743-854. Conclusions about previously exposed vaccinees are limited, since just six or seven AZD1222 recipients were seropositive for SARS-CoV-2 at baseline. Most participants were white British and females outnumbered males, and the authors suggested that clonal diversity may have been underestimated. The 56-69-year group was small, and its depth increase did not reach significance, likely because of low power. Epitopes outside the regions mutated in the B.1.351 and B.1.1.7 variants were reportedly recognized by nearly half of the unique spike-specific TCRs. A significant rise in spike-specific TCR breadth and depth was observed after two AZD1222 doses relative to day 0 and relative to MenACWY recipients. Because no samples from the day 14 peak response were available, repertoires could be characterized only after the peak T cell response.

Interpreted using the paper, the time point label stands for: baseline before first vaccination. The vaccinee samples were drawn from two UK trials, COV001 and COV002, one of which was a single-blind randomized controlled phase 2/3 trial testing AZD1222 (ChAdOx1 nCoV-19) in healthy adults. For TCRbeta chain sequencing, PBMC samples from trial participants were taken at day 0 and at day 28 after the second dose. The specimen was peripheral blood, collected on day 0 of AZD1222 vaccination. This receptor was obtained from an adult in good health. The sequence links TRBV6-1 to TRBJ1-3, with TRBD1 identical over 7 junction bases. CDR3 protein: CASSETGQGNTIYF. The nucleotides read TGTGCCAGCAGTGAAACGGGACAGGGAAACACCATATATTTT.